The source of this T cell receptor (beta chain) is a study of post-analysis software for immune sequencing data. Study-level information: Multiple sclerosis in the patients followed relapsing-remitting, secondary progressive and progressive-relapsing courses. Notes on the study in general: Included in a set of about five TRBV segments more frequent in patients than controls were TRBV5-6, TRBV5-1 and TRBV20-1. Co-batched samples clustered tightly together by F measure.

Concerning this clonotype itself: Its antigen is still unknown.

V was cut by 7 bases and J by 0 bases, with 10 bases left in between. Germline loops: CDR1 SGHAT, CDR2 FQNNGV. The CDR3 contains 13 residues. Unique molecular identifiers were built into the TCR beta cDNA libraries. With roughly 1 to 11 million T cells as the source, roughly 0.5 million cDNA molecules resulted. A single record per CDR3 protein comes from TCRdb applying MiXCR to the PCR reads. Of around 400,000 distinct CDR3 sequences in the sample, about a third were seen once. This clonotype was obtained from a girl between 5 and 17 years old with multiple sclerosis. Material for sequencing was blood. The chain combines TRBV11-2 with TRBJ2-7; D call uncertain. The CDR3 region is CASTAESSYEQYF. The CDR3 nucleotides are TGTGCCAGCACAGCTGAGAGCTCCTACGAGCAGTACTTC.